This T cell receptor (beta chain) was recovered during a study of shared clonotypes between healthy human individuals. Overall study results and limits: Generally, naive subsets (rather than memory subsets) showed larger estimated richness. Clonotype sharing across several donors was observed for around 4.8% of naive CD4 clonotypes.

TCRdb's table, derived via immunoSEQ multiplex PCR, lists solely in-frame clones and lacks some. The sample includes some 650,000 clones, about 96% of them seen just once. Trimming left V 3 bases short and J 10 bases short, with 15 bases between. The V gene's germline CDR1 is LNHDA and CDR2 SQIVND (reference sequence). The CDR3 is 14 residues long. A single count supports this clone. The antigen remains unidentified. The rearrangement joins TRBV19 to TRBJ2-2, with TRBD2 as a possible D gene (5 bases). This receptor was identified in a woman in her twenties or thirties in good health. Sequenced input: naive CD4+ T cells sorted from blood. Subset denoted: CD45RA+ positively selected. Here the CDR3 reads CASSIGLANEELFF. In nucleotides, the CDR3 is TGTGCCAGTAGTATCGGTCTAGCTAACGAGGAGCTGTTTTTT.